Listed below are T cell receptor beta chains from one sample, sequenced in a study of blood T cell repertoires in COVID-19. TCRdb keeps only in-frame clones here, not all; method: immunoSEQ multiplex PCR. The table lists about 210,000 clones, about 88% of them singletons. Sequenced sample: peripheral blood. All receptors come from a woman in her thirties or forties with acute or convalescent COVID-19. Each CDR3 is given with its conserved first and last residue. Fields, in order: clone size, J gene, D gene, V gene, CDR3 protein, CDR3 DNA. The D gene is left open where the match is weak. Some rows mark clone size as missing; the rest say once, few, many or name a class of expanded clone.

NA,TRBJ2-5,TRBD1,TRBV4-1,CASSLGTGVETQYF,TGCGCCAGCAGCCTTGGGACAGGGGTTGAGACCCAGTACTTC
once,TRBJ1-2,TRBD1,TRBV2,CASRPTGGLNYGYTF,TGTGCCAGCAGACCCACAGGGGGGCTTAACTATGGCTACACCTTC
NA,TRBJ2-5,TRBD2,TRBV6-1,CASSGRGTSGGRSETQYF,TGTGCCAGCAGTGGCCGGGGGACTAGCGGGGGGAGAAGTGAGACCCAGTACTTC
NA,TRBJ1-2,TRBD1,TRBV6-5,CASRGQGDNGYTF,TGTGCCAGCAGAGGACAGGGGGACAATGGCTACACCTTC
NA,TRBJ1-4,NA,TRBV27,CASSLVGAGGEKLFF,TGTGCCAGCAGTTTGGTGGGGGCGGGAGGTGAAAAACTGTTTTTT
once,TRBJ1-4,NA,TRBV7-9,CASSDGGVEKLFF,TGTGCCAGCAGCGACGGTGGAGTTGAAAAACTGTTTTTT
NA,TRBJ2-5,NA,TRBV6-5,CASTSEGGGDETQYF,TGTGCCAGCACCTCCGAAGGGGGAGGGGACGAGACCCAGTACTTC
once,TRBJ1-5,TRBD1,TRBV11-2,CASSPGTGNQPQHF,TGTGCCAGCAGCCCCGGGACAGGCAATCAGCCCCAGCATTTT
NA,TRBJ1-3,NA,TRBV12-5,CASGDSNSGNTIYF,TGTGCTAGTGGTGACTCGAACTCTGGAAACACCATATATTTT
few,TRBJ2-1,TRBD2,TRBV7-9,CASSLRQGGFNEQFF,TGTGCCAGCAGCTTAAGGCAGGGAGGGTTCAATGAGCAGTTCTTC
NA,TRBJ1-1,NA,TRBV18,CASSPGAPNTEAFF,TGTGCCAGCTCACCAGGGGCCCCGAACACTGAAGCTTTCTTT
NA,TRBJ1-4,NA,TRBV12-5,CASGLATRLVVEEKLFF,TGTGCTAGTGGTTTGGCTACCCGACTGGTAGTAGAGGAAAAACTGTTTTTT
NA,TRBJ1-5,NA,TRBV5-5,CASSLDRENQAQHF,TGTGCCAGCAGCTTGGACAGGGAGAATCAGGCCCAGCATTTT
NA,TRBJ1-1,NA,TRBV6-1,CASSESGFMNTEAFF,TGTGCCAGCAGTGAAAGCGGGTTCATGAACACTGAAGCTTTCTTT
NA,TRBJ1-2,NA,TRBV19,CASSPSAGGHGYTF,TGTGCCAGTAGTCCCTCAGCGGGAGGGCATGGCTACACCTTC
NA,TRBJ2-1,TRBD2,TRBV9,CASSGGGHRREQFF,TGTGCCAGCAGCGGGGGAGGGCACCGAAGGGAGCAGTTCTTC